The entry that follows covers one T cell receptor (beta chain) sequence. The table came from immunoSEQ multiplex PCR; TCRdb's copy has only in-frame clones and leaves some out. The data contain 250,000 or so clones, about nine tenths of them seen just once; the ten biggest clones take up roughly 1.7%. The data were obtained in a study of blood T cell repertoires in COVID-19. Study information: The analysed material was cDNA or gDNA that came from T cells, B-cell-depleted T cells, or PBMCs.

The germline CDR1 and CDR2 sequences are MGHRA and YSYEKL. Trimming removed 5 bases from V and 5 bases from J; junction bases left unmatched: 13. This CDR3 is built from 17 residues. The material sequenced was PBMCs or T cells enriched from blood (not recorded which). The chain recombines TRBV4-1 with TRBJ2-5; TRBD1 matches 11 bases. This TCR came from a man aged 40-50 years who had recovered from COVID-19. This CDR3 reads CASSYTRTGGGRETQYF. DNA of the CDR3: TGCGCCAGCAGCTATACCAGGACAGGGGGCGGTCGGGAGACCCAGTACTTC.